This T cell receptor beta chain originates from a study of cytomegalovirus exposure and HLA in healthy donors. General observations from the study: As was reported, the HLA-A and HLA-B alleles of most subjects were accurately predicted from TCR beta sequences. Certain indistinguishable V segments, among them TRBV6-2 and TRBV6-3, were excluded.

About this clone itself: Its antigen remains unidentified.

Vbeta (60) and Jbeta (13) primers were used in the PCR. In the source study's methods: Around 10 million of the approximately 80 million unique TCR beta chains counted in a later analysis were shared. Here immunoSEQ multiplex PCR was the method, and the copy in TCRdb shows in-frame clones only, minus some. Clone size and V and J calls were adopted from that table, with D and trimming inferred from the DNA. In all, the sample yields about 210,000 clones. Looked up from germline, CDR1 is LGHNT and CDR2 is FRNRAP. This CDR3 has 19 residues. V shed 6 bases and J 3 bases; nucleotides not matched to a gene: 18.

This sequence was found in a woman aged 25 to 39 in good health and CMV-seropositive. Sample: PBMCs. The V and J genes are TRBV12-5 and TRBJ2-1, with 9 bases that match TRBD1. CDR3 in DNA: TGTGCTAGTGGCCCCCCTTACAGGGGGCTTAACCGATTCTACAATGAGCAGTTCTTC. Protein sequence: CASGPPYRGLNRFYNEQFF. Based on the CDR3 plus reference TRBV12-5 and TRBJ2-1, the full variable domain is DARVTQTPRHKVTEMGQEVTMRCQPILGHNTVFWYRQTMMQGLELLAYFRNRAPLDDSGMPKDRFSAEMPDATLATLKIQPSEPRDSAVYFCASGPPYRGLNRFYNEQFFGPGTRLTVL.